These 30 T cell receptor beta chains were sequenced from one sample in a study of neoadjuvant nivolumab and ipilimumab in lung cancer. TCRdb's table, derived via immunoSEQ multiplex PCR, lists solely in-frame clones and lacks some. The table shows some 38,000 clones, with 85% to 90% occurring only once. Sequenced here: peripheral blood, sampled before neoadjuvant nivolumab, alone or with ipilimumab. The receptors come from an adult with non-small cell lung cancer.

CDR3 sequence reads: CASGLARETQYF. CDR3 in DNA: TGCGCCAGCGGACTAGCGCGAGAGACCCAGTACTTC. J is TRBJ2-5 and V is TRBV10-1; 9 positions match TRBD2. The V gene end was trimmed by 8 bases and the J gene end by 4 bases; junction bases not matched to a gene: 2. The CDR3 consists of 12 residues. In germline, CDR1 is WNHNN, CDR2 SYGVQD (reference sequence).

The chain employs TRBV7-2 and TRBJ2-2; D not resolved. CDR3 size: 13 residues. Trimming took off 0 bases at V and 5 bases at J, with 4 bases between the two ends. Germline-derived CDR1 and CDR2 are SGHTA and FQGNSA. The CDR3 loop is CASSLAATGELFF. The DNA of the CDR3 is TGTGCCAGCAGCTTAGCCGCAACCGGGGAGCTGTTTTTT.

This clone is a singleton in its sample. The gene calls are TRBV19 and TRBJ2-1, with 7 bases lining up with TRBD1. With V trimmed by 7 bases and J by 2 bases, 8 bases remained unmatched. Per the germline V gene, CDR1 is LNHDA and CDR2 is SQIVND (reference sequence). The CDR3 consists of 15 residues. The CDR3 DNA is TGTGCCAGTATGCAAGGGACAGCCACCTACAATGAGCAGTTCTTC. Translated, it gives CASMQGTATYNEQFF.

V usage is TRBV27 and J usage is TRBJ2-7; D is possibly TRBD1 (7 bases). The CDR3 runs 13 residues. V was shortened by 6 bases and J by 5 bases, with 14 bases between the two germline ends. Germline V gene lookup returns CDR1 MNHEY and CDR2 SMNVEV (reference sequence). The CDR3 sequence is CASRRQGGDEQYF. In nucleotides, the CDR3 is TGTGCCAGCAGGCGACAGGGAGGCGACGAGCAGTACTTC.

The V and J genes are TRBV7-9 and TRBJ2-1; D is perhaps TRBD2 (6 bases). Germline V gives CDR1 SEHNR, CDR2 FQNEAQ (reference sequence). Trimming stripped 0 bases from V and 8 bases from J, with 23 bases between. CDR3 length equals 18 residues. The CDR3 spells CASSLALLGLKTIHEQFF. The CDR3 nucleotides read TGTGCCAGCAGCTTAGCATTGTTAGGACTAAAGACAATCCATGAGCAGTTCTTC.

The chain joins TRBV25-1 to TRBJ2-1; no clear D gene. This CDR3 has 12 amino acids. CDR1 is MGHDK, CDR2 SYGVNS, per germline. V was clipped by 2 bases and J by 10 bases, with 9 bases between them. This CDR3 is CASSEPPQEQFF. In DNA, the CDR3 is TGTGCCAGCAGTGAACCCCCACAGGAGCAGTTCTTC.

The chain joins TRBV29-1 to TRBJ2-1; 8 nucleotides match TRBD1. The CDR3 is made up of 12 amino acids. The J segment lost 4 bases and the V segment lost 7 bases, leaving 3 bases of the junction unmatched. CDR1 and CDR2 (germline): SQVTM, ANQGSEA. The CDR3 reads CSGGQGYNEQFF. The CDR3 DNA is TGCAGCGGTGGACAGGGATACAATGAGCAGTTCTTC.

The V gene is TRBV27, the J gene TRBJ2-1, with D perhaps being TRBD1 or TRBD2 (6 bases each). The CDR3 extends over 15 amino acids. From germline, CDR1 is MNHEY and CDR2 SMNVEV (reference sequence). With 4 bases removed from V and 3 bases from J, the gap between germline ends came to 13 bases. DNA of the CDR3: TGTGCCAGCAGTTCCCGGGGGCTGCTCTACAATGAGCAGTTCTTC. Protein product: CASSSRGLLYNEQFF.

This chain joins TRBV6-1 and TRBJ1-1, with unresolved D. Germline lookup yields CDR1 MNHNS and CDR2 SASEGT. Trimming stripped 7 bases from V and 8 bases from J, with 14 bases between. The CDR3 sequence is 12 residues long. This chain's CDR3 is CASTLGIAEAFF. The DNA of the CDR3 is TGTGCCAGCACGCTTGGCATTGCGGAAGCTTTCTTT.

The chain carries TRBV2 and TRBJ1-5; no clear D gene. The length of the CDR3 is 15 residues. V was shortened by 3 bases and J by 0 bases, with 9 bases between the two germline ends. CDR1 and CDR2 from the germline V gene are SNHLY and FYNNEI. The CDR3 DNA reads TGTGCCAGCAGTGAGGATGGATATAGCAATCAGCCCCAGCATTTT. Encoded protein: CASSEDGYSNQPQHF.

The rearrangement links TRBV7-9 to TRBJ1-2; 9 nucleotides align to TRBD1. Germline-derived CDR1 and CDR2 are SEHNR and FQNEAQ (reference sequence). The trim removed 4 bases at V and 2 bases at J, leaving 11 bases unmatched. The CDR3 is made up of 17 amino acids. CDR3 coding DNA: TGTGCCAGCAGCTCAGACTGGACAGGGGTAAGGAACTATGGCTACACCTTC. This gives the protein CASSSDWTGVRNYGYTF.

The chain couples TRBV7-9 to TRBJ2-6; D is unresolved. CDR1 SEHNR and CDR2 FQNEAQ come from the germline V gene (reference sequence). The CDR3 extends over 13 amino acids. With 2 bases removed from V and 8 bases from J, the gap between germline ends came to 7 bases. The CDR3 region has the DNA TGTGCCAGCAGCTTAAGCAGGTCCAACGTCCTGACTTTC. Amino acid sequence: CASSLSRSNVLTF.

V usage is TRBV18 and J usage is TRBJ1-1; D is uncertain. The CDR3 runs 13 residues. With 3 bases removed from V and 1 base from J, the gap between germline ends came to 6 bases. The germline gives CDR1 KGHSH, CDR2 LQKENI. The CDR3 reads CASSPGQNTEAFF. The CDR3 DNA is TGTGCCAGCTCACCGGGCCAGAACACTGAAGCTTTCTTT.

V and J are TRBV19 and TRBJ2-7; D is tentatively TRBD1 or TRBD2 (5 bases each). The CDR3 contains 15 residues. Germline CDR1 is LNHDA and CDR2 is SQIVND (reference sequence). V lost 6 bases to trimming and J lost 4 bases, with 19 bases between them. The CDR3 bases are TGTGCCAGTAGCTTGACGACGGGGAGACAGTACGAGCAGTACTTC. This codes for CASSLTTGRQYEQYF.

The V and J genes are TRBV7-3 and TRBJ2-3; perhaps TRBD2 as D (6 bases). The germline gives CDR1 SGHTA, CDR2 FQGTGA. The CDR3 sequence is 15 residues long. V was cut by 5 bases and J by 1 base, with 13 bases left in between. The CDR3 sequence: CASSQTREGTDTQYF. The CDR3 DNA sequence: TGTGCCAGCAGCCAGACTAGGGAAGGCACAGATACGCAGTATTTT.

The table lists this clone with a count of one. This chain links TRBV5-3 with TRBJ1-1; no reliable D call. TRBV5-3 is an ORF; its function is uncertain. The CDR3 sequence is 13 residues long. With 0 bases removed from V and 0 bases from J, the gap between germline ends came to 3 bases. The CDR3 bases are TGTGCCAGAAGCTTGGAATTGAACACTGAAGCTTTCTTT. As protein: CARSLELNTEAFF.

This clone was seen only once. CDR3 in amino acids: CASSEGLAGGLDTQYF. The CDR3, as DNA: TGTGCCAGCAGTGAAGGACTAGCGGGAGGCTTAGATACGCAGTATTTT. The rearrangement links TRBV6-1 to TRBJ2-3; 13 bases are shared with TRBD2. With 1 base clipped from V and 5 bases from J, the junction kept 3 bases outside the gene matches. Germline CDR1 is MNHNS and CDR2 is SASEGT. The CDR3 length is 16 residues.

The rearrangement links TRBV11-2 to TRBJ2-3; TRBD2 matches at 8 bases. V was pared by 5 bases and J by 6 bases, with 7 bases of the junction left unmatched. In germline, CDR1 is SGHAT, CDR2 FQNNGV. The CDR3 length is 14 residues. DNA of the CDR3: TGTGCCAGCAGCGCGCGACGCGGGGGGGATACGCAGTATTTT. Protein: CASSARRGGDTQYF.

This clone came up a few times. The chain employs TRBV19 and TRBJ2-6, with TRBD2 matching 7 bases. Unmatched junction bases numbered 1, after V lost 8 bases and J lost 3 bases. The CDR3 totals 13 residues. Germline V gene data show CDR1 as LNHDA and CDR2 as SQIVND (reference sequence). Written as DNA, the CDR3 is TGTGCCAGTGGGGAGGGTGGGGCCAACGTCCTGACTTTC. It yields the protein CASGEGGANVLTF.

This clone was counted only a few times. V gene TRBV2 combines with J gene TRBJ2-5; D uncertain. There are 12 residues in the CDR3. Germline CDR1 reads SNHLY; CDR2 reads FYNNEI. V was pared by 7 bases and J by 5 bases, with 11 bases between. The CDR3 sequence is CASKDDDETQYF. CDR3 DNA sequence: TGTGCCAGCAAAGACGACGATGAGACCCAGTACTTC.

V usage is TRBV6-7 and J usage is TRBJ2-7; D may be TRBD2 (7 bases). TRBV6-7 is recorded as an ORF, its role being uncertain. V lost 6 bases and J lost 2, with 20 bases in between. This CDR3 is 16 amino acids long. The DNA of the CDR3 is TGTGCCAGCAGCCGGGCAAGGGGGGGGCGCCCCTACGAGCAGTACTTC. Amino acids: CASSRARGGRPYEQYF.

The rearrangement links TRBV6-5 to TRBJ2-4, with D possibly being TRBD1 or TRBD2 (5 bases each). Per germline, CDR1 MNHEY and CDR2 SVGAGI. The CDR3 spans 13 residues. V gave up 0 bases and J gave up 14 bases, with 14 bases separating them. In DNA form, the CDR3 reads TGTGCCAGCAGTTACTCAGGGGCGGGTGTTGAGTACTTC. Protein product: CASSYSGAGVEYF.

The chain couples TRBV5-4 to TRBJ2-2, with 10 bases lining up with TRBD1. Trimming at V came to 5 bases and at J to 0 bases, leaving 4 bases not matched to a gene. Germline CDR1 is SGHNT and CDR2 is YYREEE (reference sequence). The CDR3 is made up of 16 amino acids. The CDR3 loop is CASSPGTGANTGELFF. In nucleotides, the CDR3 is TGTGCCAGCAGTCCCGGGACAGGGGCGAACACCGGGGAGCTGTTTTTT. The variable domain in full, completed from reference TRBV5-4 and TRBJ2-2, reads ETGVTQSPTHLIKTRGQQVTLRCSSQSGHNTVSWYQQALGQGPQFIFQYYREEENGRGNFPPRFSGLQFPNYSSELNVNALELDDSALYLCASSPGTGANTGELFFGEGSRLTVL.

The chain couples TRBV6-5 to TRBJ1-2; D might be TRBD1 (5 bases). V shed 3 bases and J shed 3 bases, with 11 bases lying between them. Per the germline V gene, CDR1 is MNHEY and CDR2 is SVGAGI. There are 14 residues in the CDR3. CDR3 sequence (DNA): TGTGCCAGCAGTTATTCCGGGACGGACTATGGCTACACCTTC. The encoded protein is CASSYSGTDYGYTF.

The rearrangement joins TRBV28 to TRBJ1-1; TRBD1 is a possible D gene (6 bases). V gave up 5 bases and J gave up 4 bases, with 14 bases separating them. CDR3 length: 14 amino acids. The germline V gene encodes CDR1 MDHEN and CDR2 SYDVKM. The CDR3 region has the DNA TGTGCCAGCAGTCGTCAGGGGTCGGGCACTGAAGCTTTCTTT. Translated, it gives CASSRQGSGTEAFF.

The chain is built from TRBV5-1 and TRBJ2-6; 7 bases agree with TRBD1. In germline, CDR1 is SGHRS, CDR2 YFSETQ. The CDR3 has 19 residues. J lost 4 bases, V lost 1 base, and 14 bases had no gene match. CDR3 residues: CASSLTARTGFGGANVLTF. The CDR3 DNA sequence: TGCGCCAGCAGCTTGACCGCCAGGACAGGCTTTGGAGGGGCCAACGTCCTGACTTTC.

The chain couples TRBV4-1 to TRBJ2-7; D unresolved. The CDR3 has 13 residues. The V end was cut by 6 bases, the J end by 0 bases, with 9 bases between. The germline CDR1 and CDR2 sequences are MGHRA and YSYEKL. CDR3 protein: CASSYESSYEQYF. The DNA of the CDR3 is TGCGCCAGCAGTTACGAGAGCTCCTACGAGCAGTACTTC.

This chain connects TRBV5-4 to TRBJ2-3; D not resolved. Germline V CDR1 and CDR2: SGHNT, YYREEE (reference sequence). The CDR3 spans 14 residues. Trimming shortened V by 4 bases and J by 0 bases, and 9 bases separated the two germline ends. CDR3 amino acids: CASSRTTSTDTQYF. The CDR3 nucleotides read TGTGCCAGCAGCCGAACGACTAGCACAGATACGCAGTATTTT.

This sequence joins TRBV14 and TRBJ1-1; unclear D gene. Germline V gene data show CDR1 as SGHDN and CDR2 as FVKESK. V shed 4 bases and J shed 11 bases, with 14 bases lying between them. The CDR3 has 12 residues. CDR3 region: CASSPGWERAFF. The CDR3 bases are TGTGCCAGCAGCCCGGGTTGGGAGCGGGCTTTCTTT.

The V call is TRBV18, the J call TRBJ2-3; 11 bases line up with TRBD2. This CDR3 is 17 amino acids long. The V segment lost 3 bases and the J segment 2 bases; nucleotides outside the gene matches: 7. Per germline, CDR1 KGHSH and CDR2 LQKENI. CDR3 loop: CASSPNGLAGLTDTQYF. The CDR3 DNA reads TGTGCCAGCTCACCGAATGGACTAGCGGGCCTCACAGATACGCAGTATTTT.